This passage covers 7 T cell receptor beta chains from one sample sequenced in a study of cytomegalovirus exposure and HLA in healthy donors. The PCR contained 60 Vbeta and 13 Jbeta primers. TCRdb's table, derived via immunoSEQ multiplex PCR, lists solely in-frame clones and lacks some. Here the sample spans 90,000 to 100,000 clones, around 77% being singletons. The sample consisted of PBMCs. Source of these receptors: a woman aged 55-69 years in good health and CMV-seropositive.

Only a few counts were recorded for this clone. J is TRBJ1-1 and V is TRBV6-5, with D possibly TRBD1 on 6 matching bases. Trimming removed 2 bases at V and 4 bases at J, with 11 bases between. The CDR3 totals 14 residues. The germline V gene encodes CDR1 MNHEY and CDR2 SVGAGI. The CDR3 is CASSYRGGGTEAFF. DNA of the CDR3: TGTGCCAGCAGTTACCGGGGAGGGGGCACTGAAGCTTTCTTT.

The chain recombines TRBV2 with TRBJ1-2, with D possibly TRBD1 on 6 matching bases. CDR1 and CDR2 from the germline V gene are SNHLY and FYNNEI. The V gene lost 7 bases and the J gene lost 3 bases, with 15 bases spanning the gap. This CDR3 is built from 14 residues. CDR3 sequence reads: CASNPTGSYYGYTF. CDR3 DNA: TGTGCCAGCAATCCGACAGGATCCTACTATGGCTACACCTTC.

The chain has TRBV2 and TRBJ1-5; TRBD1 matches 8 bases. The V and J ends lost 7 bases and 2 bases, in that order; junction bases with no gene match: 7. Germline values: CDR1 SNHLY, CDR2 FYNNEI. This CDR3 is 15 amino acids long. The CDR3 coding sequence is TGTGCCAGCATGGACAGGGATATAGGCAATCAGCCCCAGCATTTT. Translation: CASMDRDIGNQPQHF.

The CDR3 loop reads CASSEYRVGLAPYEQYF. DNA for the CDR3: TGTGCCAGCAGTGAATATAGGGTTGGTCTAGCGCCTTACGAGCAGTACTTC. The V call is TRBV25-1, the J call TRBJ2-7; D may be TRBD2 (6 bases). There are 17 residues in the CDR3. Trimming took off 0 bases at V and 4 bases at J, with 19 bases between the two ends. Germline V CDR1 and CDR2: MGHDK, SYGVNS.

This clone was observed once. The chain combines TRBV2 with TRBJ2-5; 10 bases agree with TRBD1. The CDR3 spans 15 residues. V was pared by 10 bases and J by 11 bases, with 19 bases of the junction left unmatched. Germline V gives CDR1 SNHLY, CDR2 FYNNEI. The CDR3 protein is CATGVGTGALGEQYF. In DNA, the CDR3 is TGTGCCACCGGGGTTGGGACAGGGGCCTTGGGAGAGCAGTACTTC.

This chain uses TRBV30 with TRBJ1-5; 8 nucleotides match TRBD1. The V segment lost 3 bases and the J segment 4 bases; nucleotides outside the gene matches: 5. CDR3 length: 14 residues. The V gene's germline CDR1 is GTSNPN and CDR2 SVGIG (reference sequence). For the CDR3, the DNA is TGTGCCTGGAGCCAGGGGGCCTTGAATCAGCCCCAGCATTTT. Translated: CAWSQGALNQPQHF.

The chain is built from TRBV2 and TRBJ2-7; possible D gene TRBD2, 6 bases. With 6 bases removed from V and 1 base from J, the gap between germline ends came to 13 bases. Germline-derived CDR1 and CDR2 are SNHLY and FYNNEI. The length of the CDR3 is 14 residues. CDR3 amino acids: CASRAEGKSYEQYF. The DNA for the CDR3 is TGTGCCAGCAGGGCGGAGGGAAAATCCTACGAGCAGTACTTC.